Listed below are T cell receptor beta chains from one sample, sequenced in a study of siplizumab effects on memory and regulatory T cells. The protocol was immunoSEQ multiplex PCR, while the TCRdb copy is restricted to in-frame clones and leaves out a portion. The sample includes 3,200 or so clones, about 49% of them seen just once. These TCRs' antigens remain unknown. The sequencing sample was made of CFSE-low (dividing) CD4+ T cells sorted from an allogeneic mixed lymphocyte reaction. The receptors originated from a human donor in good health; the cells came from an allogeneic mixed lymphocyte reaction. CDR3s include the opening cysteine and the closing phenylalanine or tryptophan. D genes are given only for firm matches. Where a row states a size, it is once, few, many or the class of an expanded clone; other rows omit it.

d_call	clone_size	j_call	v_call	cdr3_nt	cdr3_aa
TRBD1	NA	TRBJ1-1	TRBV18	TGTGCCAGCTCACCCTTCGACAGGGGGCTGAGCACTGAAGCTTTCTTT	CASSPFDRGLSTEAFF
NA	NA	TRBJ1-3	TRBV19	TGTGCCAGTAGTATAAACAGCGGCTCTGGAAACACCATATATTTT	CASSINSGSGNTIYF
NA	few	TRBJ2-7	TRBV5-1	TGCGCCAGCAGCTTGAGAGGGGACCCCTACGAGCAGTACTTC	CASSLRGDPYEQYF
TRBD1	NA	TRBJ2-7	TRBV13	TGTGCCAGCAGCGGAATGACAGGGGGCCTAAGGACATACGAGCAGTACTTC	CASSGMTGGLRTYEQYF
NA	NA	TRBJ1-3	TRBV5-1	TGCGCCAGCAGCACAGGACAAGAGAGCTCTGGAAACACCATATATTTT	CASSTGQESSGNTIYF
NA	NA	TRBJ1-1	TRBV29-1	TGCAGCGTTGATGGGCCGACGAACACTGAAGCTTTCTTT	CSVDGPTNTEAFF
NA	once	TRBJ2-7	TRBV18	TGTGCCAGCTCACAGCCTACCGACGGGACCTACGAGCAGTACTTC	CASSQPTDGTYEQYF
NA	NA	TRBJ1-5	TRBV19	TGTGCCAGTAGTATAGTGGCCGGGAGCAATCAGCCCCAGCATTTT	CASSIVAGSNQPQHF
NA	NA	TRBJ1-4	TRBV6-1	TGTGCCAGCAGTGATCCAGGGTATGGTGAAAAACTGTTTTTT	CASSDPGYGEKLFF
NA	NA	TRBJ2-7	TRBV2	TGTGCCAGCAGGCAAACAGGGCCGCAGGCTTACGAGCAGTACTTC	CASRQTGPQAYEQYF
TRBD2	NA	TRBJ2-1	TRBV11-3	TGTGCCAGCAGCCCGGGGACTAGCGGGAAGGGTGAGCAGTTCTTC	CASSPGTSGKGEQFF
NA	NA	TRBJ2-4	TRBV5-1	TGCGCCAGCAGCTTGATTCCAGGTGAAAACATTCAGTACTTC	CASSLIPGENIQYF